The T cell receptor (delta chain) under discussion was sequenced for a study of gamma-delta T cells after stem cell transplantation. TCRdb re-called the RT-PCR reads via CATT. The sample has about 1,600 delta-chain clones, about 45% seen once. There are a few counts of this clone. Trimming removed 0 bases from V and 1 base from J; junction bases left unmatched: 9. CDR3 size: 18 residues. Germline V gene lookup returns CDR1 GEAIGNYY and CDR2 EKD. The receptor was isolated from a human donor. It is not recorded whose cells these are; they may come from a transplant donor. The chain employs TRDV2 and TRDJ1; TRDD3 matches at 11 bases. Sequencing used gamma-delta T cells. DNA of the CDR3: TGTGCCTGTGACACCGTAGGGCTGGGGGATACCTCCACCGATAAACTCATCTTT. Residues: CACDTVGLGDTSTDKLIF.